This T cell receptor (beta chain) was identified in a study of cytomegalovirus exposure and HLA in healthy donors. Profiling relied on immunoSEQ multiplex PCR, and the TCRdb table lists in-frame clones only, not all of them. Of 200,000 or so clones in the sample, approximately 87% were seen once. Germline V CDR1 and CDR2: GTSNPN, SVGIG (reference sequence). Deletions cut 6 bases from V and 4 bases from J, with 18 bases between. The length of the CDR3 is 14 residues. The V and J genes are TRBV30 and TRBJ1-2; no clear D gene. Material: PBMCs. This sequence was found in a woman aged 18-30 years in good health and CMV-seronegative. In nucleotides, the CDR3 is TGTGCCTGCCCCACCGGCGGCAGGAGCTATGGCTACACCTTC. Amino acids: CACPTGGRSYGYTF.